This is a list of T cell receptor beta chains from one sample in a study of response to subunit inactivated influenza vaccine. From the RT-PCR reads, TCRdb called clonotypes with MiXCR, one entry per CDR3 protein. The table includes more than 450,000 distinct CDR3 sequences, approximately 12% detected once. The sequencing used PBMCs from blood, collected on the day of vaccination. These receptors were obtained from a man aged 45 to 65 who received an inactivated influenza vaccine. The CDR3 runs from the conserved cysteine through the conserved F or W. Each record gives: J gene, V gene, clone size, D gene, CDR3 DNA, CDR3 protein. A D gene is named only where the DNA matches it firmly. A row's size may be missing; if present it is once, few, many or a size class.

j_gene: TRBJ2-1
v_gene: TRBV3-1
abundance: few
d_gene: TRBD2
CDR3nt: TGTGCCAGCAGCCACAGCGGGGGGAGCTCCTACAATGAGCAGTTCTTC
CDR3aa: CASSHSGGSSYNEQFF

j_gene: TRBJ1-1
v_gene: TRBV10-1
abundance: .
d_gene: .
CDR3nt: TGCGCCAGCAGTGTCAATCCCGGGACTGAAGCTTTCTTT
CDR3aa: CASSVNPGTEAFF

j_gene: TRBJ2-3
v_gene: TRBV20-1
abundance: few
d_gene: TRBD2
CDR3nt: TGCAGTGCTAGAGGAAGGAGTAGCGGGACAGATACGCAGTATTTT
CDR3aa: CSARGRSSGTDTQYF

j_gene: TRBJ2-4
v_gene: TRBV11-1
abundance: .
d_gene: TRBD2
CDR3nt: TGTGCCAGCAGCCCCGGACTAGCGCCAGCCAAAAACATTCAGTACTTC
CDR3aa: CASSPGLAPAKNIQYF

j_gene: TRBJ2-5
v_gene: TRBV15
abundance: .
d_gene: TRBD2
CDR3nt: TGTGCCACCAGCAGAGGTAGCGGGGGGACCCAAGAGACCCAGTACTTC
CDR3aa: CATSRGSGGTQETQYF

j_gene: TRBJ1-2
v_gene: TRBV6-2/TRBV6-3
abundance: .
d_gene: .
CDR3nt: TGTGCCAGCACTCTTAGGACCGACTACTATGGCTACGCCTTC
CDR3aa: CASTLRTDYYGYAF

j_gene: TRBJ2-1
v_gene: TRBV7-2
abundance: few
d_gene: TRBD1
CDR3nt: TGTGCCAGCAGCACGTCGACAGGGGCGTACAATGAGCAGTTCTTC
CDR3aa: CASSTSTGAYNEQFF

j_gene: TRBJ2-2
v_gene: TRBV20-1
abundance: .
d_gene: .
CDR3nt: TGCAGTGCTAGTCCAGGAAAAAACACCGGGGAGCTGTTTTTT
CDR3aa: CSASPGKNTGELFF

j_gene: TRBJ1-6
v_gene: TRBV7-8
abundance: .
d_gene: .
CDR3nt: TGTGCCAGCAGCTTCCTCACAGGTGGGGGCTATAATTCACCCCTCCACTTT
CDR3aa: CASSFLTGGGYNSPLHF

j_gene: TRBJ2-5
v_gene: TRBV12-3/TRBV12-4
abundance: few
d_gene: TRBD2
CDR3nt: TGTGCCAGCAGACGTAGCGGGATCCAAGAGACCCAGTACTTC
CDR3aa: CASRRSGIQETQYF

j_gene: TRBJ2-7
v_gene: TRBV7-2
abundance: .
d_gene: TRBD1
CDR3nt: TGTGCCAGCAGCTTAGTTGCGGGACAGGGTCGGCACGAGCAGTACTTC
CDR3aa: CASSLVAGQGRHEQYF

j_gene: TRBJ2-2
v_gene: TRBV7-9
abundance: .
d_gene: .
CDR3nt: TGTGCCAGCAGCTTAGCGGTTAGCGGTTGGCCCGGGGAGCTGTTTTTT
CDR3aa: CASSLAVSGWPGELFF

j_gene: TRBJ2-1
v_gene: TRBV7-9
abundance: .
d_gene: TRBD2
CDR3nt: TGTGCCAGCAGCTTAAGGACTAGAAGGGCGACCTACAATGAGCACTTCTTC
CDR3aa: CASSLRTRRATYNEHFF

j_gene: TRBJ1-3
v_gene: TRBV13
abundance: few
d_gene: .
CDR3nt: TGTGCCAGCAGCCCCCGAGGGGTTTTCGGAAACACCATATATTTT
CDR3aa: CASSPRGVFGNTIYF

j_gene: TRBJ2-2
v_gene: TRBV29-1
abundance: many
d_gene: .
CDR3nt: TGCAGCGTTGTAGCTGGGAGCGCCCTACGCACCGGGGAGCTGTTTTTT
CDR3aa: CSVVAGSALRTGELFF

j_gene: TRBJ2-3
v_gene: TRBV11-2
abundance: .
d_gene: .
CDR3nt: TGTGCCAGCAGCTTAGGGGGAGGAAGGGGGAGTACTAGCACAGATACGCAGTATTTT
CDR3aa: CASSLGGGRGSTSTDTQYF

j_gene: TRBJ1-1
v_gene: TRBV30
abundance: .
d_gene: .
CDR3nt: TGTGCCTGGAGTTTAGGACGGGGGAACACTGAAGCTTTCTTT
CDR3aa: CAWSLGRGNTEAFF

j_gene: TRBJ2-3
v_gene: TRBV18
abundance: few
d_gene: TRBD2
CDR3nt: TGTGCCAGCTCACCACGGGTGACTAGCGGTCCAGATACGCAGTATTTT
CDR3aa: CASSPRVTSGPDTQYF

j_gene: TRBJ2-5
v_gene: TRBV5-1
abundance: many
d_gene: .
CDR3nt: TGCGCCAGCAGCCGCGGGACACAGCAAGAGACCCAGTACTTC
CDR3aa: CASSRGTQQETQYF

j_gene: TRBJ2-3
v_gene: TRBV6-5
abundance: few
d_gene: TRBD2
CDR3nt: TGTGCCAGCAGTTACTCGAGTCTAGCGGGGGACCCCACAGATACGCAGTATTTT
CDR3aa: CASSYSSLAGDPTDTQYF

j_gene: TRBJ1-5
v_gene: TRBV9
abundance: .
d_gene: .
CDR3nt: TGTGCCAGCAGCGAATCCCGGTGTAGCAATCAGCCCCAGCACTTT
CDR3aa: CASSESRCSNQPQHF

j_gene: TRBJ1-4
v_gene: TRBV12-3/TRBV12-4
abundance: few
d_gene: TRBD1
CDR3nt: TGTGCCAGCAGTCCCGGGACAGCGGGTGAAAAACTGTTTTTT
CDR3aa: CASSPGTAGEKLFF

j_gene: TRBJ2-5
v_gene: TRBV20-1
abundance: .
d_gene: .
CDR3nt: TGCAGTGCTGGGGACTCGCTGTTCTCCCAGTACTTC
CDR3aa: CSAGDSLFSQYF

j_gene: TRBJ2-7
v_gene: TRBV20-1
abundance: .
d_gene: TRBD2
CDR3nt: TGCAGTGCATTCGGGACTAGCGGTACGCTCGAGCAGTACTTC
CDR3aa: CSAFGTSGTLEQYF

j_gene: TRBJ2-3
v_gene: TRBV20-1
abundance: .
d_gene: TRBD2
CDR3nt: TGCAGTGCTCGCGGACTAGCGGGCGCTCAGTTAGATACGCAGTATTTT
CDR3aa: CSARGLAGAQLDTQYF

j_gene: TRBJ2-1
v_gene: TRBV20-1
abundance: few
d_gene: TRBD2
CDR3nt: TGCAGTGCCGATCAACTAGCGGGACTTCACAATGAGCAGTTCTTC
CDR3aa: CSADQLAGLHNEQFF

j_gene: TRBJ2-3
v_gene: TRBV5-1
abundance: few
d_gene: .
CDR3nt: TGCGCCAGCAGCTTGATGCATTCTAGCACAGATACGCAGTATTTT
CDR3aa: CASSLMHSSTDTQYF

j_gene: TRBJ2-5
v_gene: TRBV4-3
abundance: few
d_gene: TRBD2
CDR3nt: TGCGCCAGCAGCCAAGGGACTAGCGGGGGGCCCCACCAAGAGACCCAGTACTTC
CDR3aa: CASSQGTSGGPHQETQYF

j_gene: TRBJ1-6
v_gene: TRBV4-2
abundance: .
d_gene: .
CDR3nt: TGTGCCAGCAGCCAAGATCGAGGTCGGACCTCCTATAATTCACCCCTCCACTTT
CDR3aa: CASSQDRGRTSYNSPLHF

j_gene: TRBJ2-3
v_gene: TRBV7-2
abundance: few
d_gene: .
CDR3nt: TGTGCCAGCAGCTTAGGGGGTAGTAGTACGCCGGATACGCAGTATTTT
CDR3aa: CASSLGGSSTPDTQYF

j_gene: TRBJ2-1
v_gene: TRBV29-1
abundance: .
d_gene: TRBD2
CDR3nt: TGCAGCGTTTCGACTAGCGACTACAATGAGCAGTTCTTC
CDR3aa: CSVSTSDYNEQFF